Below are 22 T cell receptor beta chains sequenced from a single sample in a study of control samples from healthy donors and cancer patients. The data were produced by immunoSEQ multiplex PCR, yet TCRdb's version contains in-frame clones alone and is incomplete. The sample holds fewer than 200,000 clones. Sequenced input: blood. These receptors all come from a woman aged 25 to 45 in good health.

The CDR3 reads CASSTQGTYNEQFF. The CDR3 DNA follows: TGTGCCAGTAGTACCCAGGGGACCTACAATGAGCAGTTCTTC. V gene TRBV19 combines with J gene TRBJ2-1; D is possibly TRBD1 (6 bases). Trimming left V 4 bases short and J 2 bases short, with 9 bases between. CDR1 and CDR2 (germline): LNHDA, SQIVND (reference sequence). The CDR3 is 14 residues long.

The CDR3 DNA reads TGCGCCAGCAGCCAAGATAGTTCGGACTACTATGGCTACACCTTC. Translated: CASSQDSSDYYGYTF. The gene calls are TRBV4-3 and TRBJ1-2; D is undetermined. CDR1 and CDR2 (germline): LGHNA, YSLEER. This CDR3 is 15 amino acids long. V dropped 0 bases and J dropped 3 bases, with 11 bases sitting between them.

This rearrangement joins TRBV6-4 to TRBJ2-3; D might be TRBD1 (6 bases). CDR3 length equals 15 residues. Germline CDR1 and CDR2: MRHNA and SNTAGT. Trimming took 0 bases from V and 1 from J, leaving 8 bases between them. The CDR3: CASSDSPGGTDTQYF. The CDR3 DNA follows: TGTGCCAGCAGTGACTCCCCAGGGGGCACAGATACGCAGTATTTT.

The rearrangement uses TRBV9 and TRBJ1-4, with 11 bases aligning to TRBD1. This CDR3 is built from 16 residues. Trimming removed 3 bases from V and 8 bases from J; junction bases left unmatched: 9. The germline CDR1 and CDR2 sequences are SGDLS and YYNGEE. CDR3 in DNA: TGTGCCAGCAGCGGGGGACAGGGGGAATTTGGAGAAAAACTGTTTTTT. Amino acid sequence: CASSGGQGEFGEKLFF.

The chain carries TRBV9 and TRBJ2-7; unclear D gene. The germline V and J ends were trimmed by 4 bases and 1 base, with 12 bases remaining between them. The CDR3 runs to 14 residues. Germline values: CDR1 SGDLS, CDR2 YYNGEE. The CDR3 spells CASSIGPLSYEQYF. The CDR3 nucleotides are TGTGCCAGCAGCATCGGGCCTTTATCCTACGAGCAGTACTTC.

J is TRBJ1-6 and V is TRBV2; 7 bases are shared with TRBD1. Per the germline V gene, CDR1 is SNHLY and CDR2 is FYNNEI. Germline trimming cut 6 bases from V and 4 bases from J; bases unmatched to any gene: 6. The CDR3 consists of 15 residues. The CDR3 nucleotides read TGTGCCAGCAGGCGGACAGGAGAATATAATTCACCCCTCCACTTT. Protein sequence: CASRRTGEYNSPLHF.

This chain uses TRBV9 with TRBJ1-4; D not resolved. This CDR3 is 15 amino acids long. V gave up 2 bases and J gave up 4 bases, with 12 bases separating them. CDR1 is SGDLS and CDR2 is YYNGEE in the germline V gene. The CDR3 DNA follows: TGTGCCAGCAGCGTTGGGTCCCGCCATAATGAAAAACTGTTTTTT. This translates into CASSVGSRHNEKLFF. Using reference TRBV9 and TRBJ1-4 for the parts outside the CDR3, the full variable domain is DSGVTQTPKHLITATGQRVTLRCSPRSGDLSVYWYQQSLDQGLQFLIQYYNGEERAKGNILERFSAQQFPDLHSELNLSSLELGDSALYFCASSVGSRHNEKLFFGSGTQLSVL.

This chain joins TRBV29-1 and TRBJ1-2, with D perhaps matching TRBD1 (5 bases). Germline CDR1 and CDR2: SQVTM and ANQGSEA. Trimming took 5 bases from V and 5 from J, leaving 18 bases between them. The CDR3 extends over 14 amino acids. In DNA form, the CDR3 reads TGCAGCGTTAAATCCGGGACGGGTTTTTATGGCTACACCTTC. This encodes CSVKSGTGFYGYTF. The full variable domain, with the rest looked up from reference TRBV29-1 and TRBJ1-2, is SAVISQKPSRDICQRGTSLTIQCQVDSQVTMMFWYRQQPGQSLTLIATANQGSEATYESGFVIDKFPISRPNLTFSTLTVSNMSPEDSSIYLCSVKSGTGFYGYTFGSGTRLTVV.

The chain joins TRBV6-1 to TRBJ2-6; D is possibly TRBD2 (5 bases). This CDR3 is 18 amino acids long. CDR1 is MNHNS and CDR2 is SASEGT in the germline V gene. V lost 2 bases and J lost 1, with 15 bases in between. CDR3 protein: CASSENGGWGSGANVLTF. CDR3 nucleotides: TGTGCCAGCAGTGAAAACGGAGGTTGGGGATCTGGGGCCAACGTCCTGACTTTC.

The V and J genes are TRBV10-2 and TRBJ1-5; D is unclear. V lost 0 bases and J lost 5, with 8 bases in between. This CDR3 has 14 residues. Germline V gene data show CDR1 as WSHSY and CDR2 as SAAADI. CDR3 nucleotide sequence: TGCGCCAGCAGTGAGTCCCCAGGAGATCAGCCCCAGCATTTT. Protein product: CASSESPGDQPQHF.

This chain links TRBV28 with TRBJ2-1; unclear D gene. V dropped 6 bases and J dropped 3 bases, with 9 bases sitting between them. The V gene's germline CDR1 is MDHEN and CDR2 SYDVKM. CDR3 length: 13 residues. CDR3 sequence reads: CASRTLNYNEQFF. CDR3 sequence (DNA): TGTGCCAGCAGGACATTGAACTACAATGAGCAGTTCTTC.

This chain uses TRBV3-1 (or the pseudogene TRBV3-2) with TRBJ1-1; D unresolved. Trimming took 1 base from V and 8 from J, leaving 8 bases between them. The CDR3 has 12 residues. CDR1 and CDR2 from the germline V gene are LGHDT and YNNKEL (reference sequence). As DNA, the CDR3 is TGTGCCAGCAGCCAAGTCCCCGGGGAAGCTTTCTTT. Residues: CASSQVPGEAFF.

V is TRBV28 and J is TRBJ1-6; D is unclear. The V gene's germline CDR1 is MDHEN and CDR2 SYDVKM. This CDR3 contains 15 residues. Deletions cut 3 bases from V and 7 bases from J, with 13 bases between. The CDR3 spells CASSFPRGTNSPLHF. The CDR3 DNA is TGTGCCAGCAGTTTCCCTCGGGGAACCAATTCACCCCTCCACTTT.

The rearrangement uses TRBV5-4 and TRBJ1-2; D call uncertain. The germline V gene encodes CDR1 SGHNT and CDR2 YYREEE (reference sequence). Trimming removed 0 bases at V and 0 bases at J, with 15 bases between. The CDR3 has 17 residues. This CDR3 is CASSLDKGLLPNYGYTF. The CDR3 DNA follows: TGTGCCAGCAGCTTGGATAAAGGCCTCCTCCCTAACTATGGCTACACCTTC.

The CDR3, as DNA: TGTGCCAGCAGTGATGGACAGGGGGCCACCACCTTTTTT. It codes for CASSDGQGATTFF. This chain uses TRBV6-1 with TRBJ1-4, with 11 bases that match TRBD1. CDR1 and CDR2 (germline): MNHNS, SASEGT. The CDR3 runs 13 residues. J was trimmed by 17 bases and V by 3 bases; bases with no gene match: 8.

The chain recombines TRBV19 with TRBJ2-1; D unresolved. The CDR3 has 12 amino acids. CDR1 and CDR2 from the germline V gene are LNHDA and SQIVND (reference sequence). V was shortened by 1 base and J by 10 bases, with 8 bases between the two germline ends. The CDR3 bases are TGTGCCAGTAGTATAGCGGCGGAGGAGCAGTTCTTC. Amino acid sequence: CASSIAAEEQFF. Full variable domain (outside the CDR3, taken from reference TRBV19 and TRBJ2-1): DGGITQSPKYLFRKEGQNVTLSCEQNLNHDAMYWYRQDPGQGLRLIYYSQIVNDFQKGDIAEGYSVSREKKESFPLTVTSAQKNPTAFYLCASSIAAEEQFFGPGTRLTVL.

V and J are TRBV29-1 and TRBJ2-5; D is unclear. Trimming removed 8 bases at V and 5 bases at J, with 18 bases between. In germline, CDR1 is SQVTM, CDR2 ANQGSEA. The CDR3 length is 13 residues. DNA of the CDR3: TGCAGCTTGGAACCGGAGTTCGGCGAGACCCAGTACTTC. Translating it yields CSLEPEFGETQYF.

This chain links TRBV6-1 with TRBJ1-2, with 9 bases lining up with TRBD1. Trimming removed 3 bases from V and 4 bases from J; junction bases left unmatched: 6. In germline, CDR1 is MNHNS, CDR2 SASEGT. This CDR3 is 15 amino acids long. The CDR3 region is CASSDGQGLSYGYTF. Here the CDR3 DNA reads TGTGCCAGCAGTGACGGACAGGGGCTGAGCTATGGCTACACCTTC.

This chain uses TRBV10-3 with TRBJ1-3, with D possibly being TRBD1 (6 bases). The CDR3 spans 15 residues. CDR1 ENHRY and CDR2 SYGVKD come from the germline V gene. V was trimmed by 7 bases and J by 0 bases, leaving 13 bases between them. The CDR3 spells CAITIRGYSGNTIYF. The CDR3 nucleotides read TGTGCCATCACCATCAGGGGTTACTCTGGAAACACCATATATTTT.

This chain joins TRBV4-1 and TRBJ1-3; D is unresolved. CDR1 MGHRA and CDR2 YSYEKL come from the germline V gene. Trimming cost V 1 base and J 4 bases, with 8 bases left between them. The CDR3 contains 14 residues. Written as DNA, the CDR3 is TGCGCCAGCAGCCAAGGAACATCCGGAAACACCATATATTTT. Its protein is CASSQGTSGNTIYF.

V is TRBV4-1 and J is TRBJ1-2; D unresolved. This CDR3 is built from 15 residues. The germline V gene encodes CDR1 MGHRA and CDR2 YSYEKL. Trimming left V 3 bases short and J 8 bases short, with 19 bases between. CDR3 nucleotide sequence: TGCGCCAGCAGCCACCCCGTGCCAGGCCCAGACGGCTACACCTTC. This codes for CASSHPVPGPDGYTF.

The DNA of the CDR3 is TGTGCCAGCAGCTATATAAAAAGCTCCTACAATGAGCAGTTCTTC. Translating gives CASSYIKSSYNEQFF. V usage is TRBV7-8 and J usage is TRBJ2-1; no definite D call. The V gene's germline CDR1 is SGHVS and CDR2 FQNEAQ. The CDR3 has 15 residues. The V gene lost 4 bases and the J gene lost 0 bases, with 10 bases spanning the gap.